This record looks at one T cell receptor (beta chain) sequence and its context. The data were taken from a study of blood T cell repertoires in COVID-19. TCRdb's copy holds only in-frame clones and misses some; the assay was immunoSEQ multiplex PCR. The repertoire consists of around 220,000 clones, with about 86% occurring once and the leading ten covering about a tenth. CDR1 is MNHEY and CDR2 is SVGAGI in the germline V gene. The CDR3 has 13 residues. Deletions cut 0 bases from V and 7 bases from J, with 10 bases between. Sequenced: peripheral blood. This sequence was found in a woman in her fifties or sixties with COVID-19, enrolled during active disease. This chain uses TRBV6-5 with TRBJ2-7; D remains ambiguous. The CDR3 sequence is CASSYSNDREQYF. The CDR3 DNA reads as TGTGCCAGCAGTTACTCGAACGATCGGGAGCAGTACTTC.